This TCR beta chain was retrieved from a study of blood T cell repertoires in COVID-19. Study at large: From the United States, Italy and Spain came samples of acute and convalescent COVID-19. T cells, B-cell-depleted T cells, or PBMCs provided the cDNA or gDNA that served as material.

Clones were read by immunoSEQ multiplex PCR, and TCRdb kept only the in-frame ones, dropping some. The sample lists some 120,000 clones; more than 80% were seen once. V shed 4 bases and J shed 10 bases, with 9 bases lying between them. This CDR3 comprises 12 residues. The germline gives CDR1 SGDLS, CDR2 YYNGEE. Specimen: peripheral blood. The clonotype originates from a woman of 80 years or more with COVID-19, enrolled during active disease. The V gene is TRBV9, the J gene TRBJ1-6; D unresolved. CDR3 sequence reads: CASSPHESPLHF. In DNA, the CDR3 is TGTGCCAGCAGCCCACACGAATCACCCCTCCACTTT. The whole variable domain, remainder taken from reference TRBV9 and TRBJ1-6, is DSGVTQTPKHLITATGQRVTLRCSPRSGDLSVYWYQQSLDQGLQFLIQYYNGEERAKGNILERFSAQQFPDLHSELNLSSLELGDSALYFCASSPHESPLHFGNGTRLTVT.